This T cell receptor (beta chain) was found in a study of blood T cell repertoires in COVID-19. Study background: PBMCs, B-cell-depleted T cells, or T cells provided the cDNA or gDNA that made up the material.

Repertoires were generated with immunoSEQ multiplex PCR, while TCRdb's copy carries only in-frame clones and drops some. The repertoire has a few hundred thousand clones, approximately 77% of them found once; the top ten carry roughly 3%. This clone was detected only a few times. Germline CDR1 MNHEY, CDR2 SMNVEV (reference sequence). The germline V and J ends were trimmed by 6 bases and 1 base, with 10 bases remaining between them. The length of the CDR3 is 13 residues. The sequencing sample was made of peripheral blood. This clonotype was sampled from a woman in her late teens or twenties with acute or convalescent COVID-19. The chain links TRBV27 to TRBJ2-7; D remains unclear. CDR3 in amino acids: CASRGSRSYEQYF. The CDR3 DNA follows: TGTGCCAGCAGGGGCAGCCGATCCTACGAGCAGTACTTC.